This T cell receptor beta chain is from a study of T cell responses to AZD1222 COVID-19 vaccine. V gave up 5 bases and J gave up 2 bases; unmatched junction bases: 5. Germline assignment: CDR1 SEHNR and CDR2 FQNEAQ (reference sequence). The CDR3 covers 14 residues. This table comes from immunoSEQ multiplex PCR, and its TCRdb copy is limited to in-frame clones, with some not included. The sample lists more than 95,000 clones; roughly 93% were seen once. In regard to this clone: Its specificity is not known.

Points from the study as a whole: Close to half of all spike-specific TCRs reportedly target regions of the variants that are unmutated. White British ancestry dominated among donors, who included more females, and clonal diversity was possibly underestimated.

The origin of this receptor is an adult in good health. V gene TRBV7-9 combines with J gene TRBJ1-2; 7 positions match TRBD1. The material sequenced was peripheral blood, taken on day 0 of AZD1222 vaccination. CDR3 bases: TGTGCCAGCAGCCGGGGACAGCAAAACTATGGCTACACCTTC. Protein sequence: CASSRGQQNYGYTF.